This T cell receptor beta chain comes out of a study of T cells in Graves' hyperthyroidism and ophthalmopathy. Broader study findings: Blood also showed most of the thyroid clonotypes that were expanded above 0.001.

Patients with ophthalmopathy all had a Clinical Activity Score of at least 3, a NOSPECS grade of at least 4 and duration under 3 months. A patient was excluded if there was uncontrolled infection, other autoimmune disease, pregnancy or lactation. Out of approximately 10 ml of fresh peripheral blood came the PBMCs. CDR3 size: 17 residues. V dropped 3 bases and J dropped 0 bases, with 15 bases sitting between them. This clonotype appeared a few times. Its cognate antigen is unknown. RNA transcripts yielded amplified TCR beta CDR3 regions. First-round RT-PCR with HTBI primers amplified the TCR CDR3 region. TCRdb called the multiplex PCR reads again in MiXCR, with one record for every CDR3 protein. In the table there are fewer than 500,000 distinct CDR3 sequences, roughly 14% of which are singletons.

V is TRBV12-3 or TRBV12-4 and J is TRBJ1-5; no definite D call. What was sequenced was blood. This clonotype was obtained from a woman in her twenties or thirties with Graves' ophthalmopathy. In DNA form, the CDR3 reads TGTGCCAGCAGTTTTTACGGTTCAGCTAATAGCAATCAGCCCCAGCATTTT. It yields the protein CASSFYGSANSNQPQHF.